This T cell receptor (beta chain) was identified in a study of somatic mutations in cytotoxic T cells in rheumatoid arthritis. Generated by immunoSEQ multiplex PCR, the TCRdb table keeps only in-frame clones and is missing some. The sample has about 6,400 clones, under 75% seen once. The CDR3 consists of 12 residues. CDR1 is WSHSY and CDR2 is SAAADI in the germline V gene. The V gene lost 7 bases and the J gene lost 3 bases, with 10 bases spanning the gap. The sample comprised CD8+ T cells sorted from blood. The chain couples TRBV10-2 to TRBJ2-7, with D perhaps matching TRBD2 (6 bases). The source of this sequence is a woman in her fifties or sixties in good health. CDR3 DNA: TGCGCCAGCATGGAGGGAGGCTACGAGCAGTACTTC. This translates into CASMEGGYEQYF.